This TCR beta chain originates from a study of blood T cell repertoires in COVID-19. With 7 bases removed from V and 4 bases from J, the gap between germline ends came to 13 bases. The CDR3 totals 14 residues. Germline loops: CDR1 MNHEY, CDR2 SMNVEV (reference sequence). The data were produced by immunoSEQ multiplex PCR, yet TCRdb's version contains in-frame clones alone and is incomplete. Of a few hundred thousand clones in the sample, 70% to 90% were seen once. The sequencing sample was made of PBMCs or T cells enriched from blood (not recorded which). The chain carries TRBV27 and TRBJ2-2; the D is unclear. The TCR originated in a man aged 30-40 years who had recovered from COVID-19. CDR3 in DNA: TGTGCCAGCACCTATTTCCCCTTCACCGGGGAGCTGTTTTTT. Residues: CASTYFPFTGELFF.